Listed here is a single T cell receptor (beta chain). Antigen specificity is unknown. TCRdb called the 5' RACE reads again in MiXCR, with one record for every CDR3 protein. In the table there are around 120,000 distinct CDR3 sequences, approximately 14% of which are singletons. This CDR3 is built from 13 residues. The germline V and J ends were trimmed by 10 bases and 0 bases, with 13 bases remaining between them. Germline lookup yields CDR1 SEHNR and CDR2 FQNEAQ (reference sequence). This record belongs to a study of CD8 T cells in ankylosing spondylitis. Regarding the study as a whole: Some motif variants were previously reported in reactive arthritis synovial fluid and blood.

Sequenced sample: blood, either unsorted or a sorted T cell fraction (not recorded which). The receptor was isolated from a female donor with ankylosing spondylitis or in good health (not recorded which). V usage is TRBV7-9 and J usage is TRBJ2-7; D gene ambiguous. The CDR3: CATTSGNSYEQYF. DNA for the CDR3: TGTGCCACCACCAGTGGGAACTCCTACGAGCAGTACTTC.